The T cell receptor (beta chain) under discussion was sequenced for a study of shared clonotypes between healthy human individuals. The study separated CD4+ cells into CD45RA+ naive and CD45RA-negative memory subsets. Only in-frame clones appear in the TCRdb table, and some are missing; sequencing was by immunoSEQ multiplex PCR. The table shows 2 million to 3 million clones, with 90% to 95% occurring only once. The germline V gene has CDR1 SNHLY and CDR2 FYNNEI. This CDR3 comprises 14 residues. Trimming stripped 6 bases from V and 4 bases from J, with 14 bases between. The sequenced sample was naive CD4+ T cells from PBMCs. This sample's subset: CD45RA+ positively selected. This chain joins TRBV2 and TRBJ2-3, with a tentative D call TRBD1 (6 bases). The sequence derives from a man aged 18 to 29 in good health. Some clones in this sample may be carry-over from other donors' samples. CDR3 protein: CASRRTVRADTQYF. The CDR3 region has the DNA TGTGCCAGCAGGAGGACAGTAAGAGCAGATACGCAGTATTTT.